This is a list of T cell receptor beta chains from one sample in a study of CD8 T cells in Susac syndrome. In TCRdb, the immunoSEQ multiplex PCR reads were re-called with MiXCR into one record per CDR3 protein. The sample lists approximately 260,000 distinct CDR3 sequences; less than 96% were seen once. The sample consisted of CD4+ T cells from PBMCs. The source is a human donor with Susac syndrome. The CDR3 runs from the conserved cysteine through the conserved F or W. Each record gives: D gene, clone size, V gene, CDR3 protein. The D gene is left open where the match is weak. Only some rows state a clone size, as once, few, many or a class for expanded clones.

>TRBD2|.|TRBV5-5
CASSLPGTTNTGELFF
>TRBD2|once|TRBV3-1
CASTLGLDGELFF
>.|.|TRBV3-1
CASSHPGTVADTQYF
>TRBD2|.|TRBV20-1
CSASGLAGVTDTQYF
>.|.|TRBV20-1
CSARSGDNEQFF
>.|.|TRBV9
CASRSGVGTDTQYF
>TRBD1|.|TRBV7-8
CASSPGTGGEYTF
>.|.|TRBV20-1
CSARDFRAEAFF
>TRBD2|.|TRBV20-1
CSARDVGGSPYNEQFF
>.|.|TRBV29-1
CSVGTGGGSTDTQYF
>TRBD2|.|TRBV5-1
CASSSLAITDTQYF
>.|.|TRBV5-6
CASIDQGGNTEAFF
>TRBD2|once|TRBV29-1
CSVESILAGGRDNEQFF
>.|.|TRBV7-3
CASSSPLSTDTQYF